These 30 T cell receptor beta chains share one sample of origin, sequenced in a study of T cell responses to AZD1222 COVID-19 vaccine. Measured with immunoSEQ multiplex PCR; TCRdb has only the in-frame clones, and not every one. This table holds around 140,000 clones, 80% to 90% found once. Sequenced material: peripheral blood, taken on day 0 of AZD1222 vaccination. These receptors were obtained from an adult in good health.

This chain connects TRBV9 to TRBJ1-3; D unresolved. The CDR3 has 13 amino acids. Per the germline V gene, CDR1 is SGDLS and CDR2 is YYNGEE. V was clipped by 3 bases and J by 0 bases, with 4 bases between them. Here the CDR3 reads CASSGGSGNTIYF. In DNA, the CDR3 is TGTGCCAGCAGCGGGGGCTCTGGAAACACCATATATTTT.

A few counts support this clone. The CDR3 DNA reads as TGTGCCATCAGTGGGCGGGAAAACTCCTACGAGCAGTACTTC. Its protein is CAISGRENSYEQYF. This rearrangement joins TRBV10-3 to TRBJ2-7, with D perhaps TRBD2 (6 bases). Between the trimmed V and J ends, which lost 4 bases and 0 bases, there was a span of 10 bases. Per the germline V gene, CDR1 is ENHRY and CDR2 is SYGVKD. The CDR3 totals 14 residues.

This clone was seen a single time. This chain's CDR3 is CASSPGQGFDYGYTF. In nucleotides, the CDR3 is TGTGCCAGCAGCCCGGGACAGGGGTTTGACTATGGCTACACCTTC. J is TRBJ1-2 and V is TRBV7-8; 10 nucleotides match TRBD1. The germline V gene encodes CDR1 SGHVS and CDR2 FQNEAQ. Unmatched junction bases numbered 6, after V lost 5 bases and J lost 3 bases. The CDR3 consists of 15 residues.

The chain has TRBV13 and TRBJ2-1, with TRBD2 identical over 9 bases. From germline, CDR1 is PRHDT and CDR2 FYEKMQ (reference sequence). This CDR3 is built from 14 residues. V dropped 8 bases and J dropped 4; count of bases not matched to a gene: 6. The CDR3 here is CASSGLAGYNEQFF. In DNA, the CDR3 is TGTGCCAGCTCGGGACTAGCCGGATACAATGAGCAGTTCTTC.

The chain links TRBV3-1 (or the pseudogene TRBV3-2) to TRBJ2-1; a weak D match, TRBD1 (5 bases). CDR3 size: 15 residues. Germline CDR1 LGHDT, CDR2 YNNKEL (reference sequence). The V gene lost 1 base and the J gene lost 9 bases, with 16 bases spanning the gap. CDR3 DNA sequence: TGTGCCAGCAGCCAAGTCGCAGGGCAGGAACGTGAGCAGTTCTTC. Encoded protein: CASSQVAGQEREQFF.

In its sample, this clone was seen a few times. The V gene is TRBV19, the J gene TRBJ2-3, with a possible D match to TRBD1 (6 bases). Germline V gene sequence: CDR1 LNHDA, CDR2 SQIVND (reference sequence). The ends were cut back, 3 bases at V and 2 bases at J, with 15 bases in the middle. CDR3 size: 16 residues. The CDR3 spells CASSIGTKGVTDTQYF. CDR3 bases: TGTGCCAGTAGTATTGGGACCAAGGGGGTCACAGATACGCAGTATTTT.

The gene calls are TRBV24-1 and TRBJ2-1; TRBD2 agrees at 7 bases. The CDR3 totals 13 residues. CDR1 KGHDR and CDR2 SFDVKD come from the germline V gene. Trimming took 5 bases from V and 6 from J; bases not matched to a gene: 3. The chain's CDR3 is CATSAGTTNEQFF. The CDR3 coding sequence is TGTGCCACCAGTGCAGGGACTACCAATGAGCAGTTCTTC.

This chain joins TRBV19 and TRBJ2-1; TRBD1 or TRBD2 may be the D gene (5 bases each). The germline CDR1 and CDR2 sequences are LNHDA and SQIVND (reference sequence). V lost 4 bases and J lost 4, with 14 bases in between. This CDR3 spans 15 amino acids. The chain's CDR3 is CASSKRGGPYNEQFF. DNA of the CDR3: TGTGCCAGTAGTAAGAGGGGCGGGCCTTACAATGAGCAGTTCTTC.

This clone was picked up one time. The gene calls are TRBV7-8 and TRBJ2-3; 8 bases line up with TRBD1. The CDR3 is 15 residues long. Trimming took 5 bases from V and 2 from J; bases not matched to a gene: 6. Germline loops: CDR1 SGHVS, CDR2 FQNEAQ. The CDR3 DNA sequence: TGTGCCAGCAGCCGACGGGACAGGCCCACAGATACGCAGTATTTT. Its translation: CASSRRDRPTDTQYF. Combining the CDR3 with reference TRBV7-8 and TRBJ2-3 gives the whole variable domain GAGVSQSPRYKVAKRGQDVALRCDPISGHVSLFWYQQALGQGPEFLTYFQNEAQLDKSGLPSDRFFAERPEGSVSTLKIQRTQQEDSAVYLCASSRRDRPTDTQYFGPGTRLTVL.

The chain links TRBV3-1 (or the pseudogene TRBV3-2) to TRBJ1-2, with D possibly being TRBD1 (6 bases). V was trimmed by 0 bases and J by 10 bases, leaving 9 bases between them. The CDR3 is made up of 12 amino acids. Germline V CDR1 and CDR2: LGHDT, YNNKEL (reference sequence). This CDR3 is CASSQERTVYTF. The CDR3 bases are TGTGCCAGCAGCCAAGAAAGGACAGTCTACACCTTC.

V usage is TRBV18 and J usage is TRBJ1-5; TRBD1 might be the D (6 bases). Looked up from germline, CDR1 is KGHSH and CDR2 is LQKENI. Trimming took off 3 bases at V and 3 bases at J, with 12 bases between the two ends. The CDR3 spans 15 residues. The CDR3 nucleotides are TGTGCCAGCTCACCGGGGCAGGGGACCAATCAGCCCCAGCATTTT. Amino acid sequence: CASSPGQGTNQPQHF.

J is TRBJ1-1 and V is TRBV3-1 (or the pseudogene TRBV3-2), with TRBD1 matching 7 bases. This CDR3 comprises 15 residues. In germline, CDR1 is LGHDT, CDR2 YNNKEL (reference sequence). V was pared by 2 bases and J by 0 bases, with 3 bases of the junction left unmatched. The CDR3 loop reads CASSQLGGLNTEAFF. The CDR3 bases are TGTGCCAGCAGCCAATTAGGGGGCCTGAACACTGAAGCTTTCTTT.

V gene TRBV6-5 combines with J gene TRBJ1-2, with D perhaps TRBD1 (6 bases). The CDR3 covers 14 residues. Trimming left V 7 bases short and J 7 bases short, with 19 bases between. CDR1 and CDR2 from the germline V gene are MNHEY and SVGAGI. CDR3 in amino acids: CASTPTTGIAGYTF. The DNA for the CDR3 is TGTGCCAGCACCCCAACAACAGGGATAGCTGGCTACACCTTC.

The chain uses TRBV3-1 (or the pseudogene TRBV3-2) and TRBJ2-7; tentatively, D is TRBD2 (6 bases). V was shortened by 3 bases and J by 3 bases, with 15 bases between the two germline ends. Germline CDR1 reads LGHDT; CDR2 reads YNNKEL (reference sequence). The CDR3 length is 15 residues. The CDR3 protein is CASSQLAGPYYEQYF. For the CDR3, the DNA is TGTGCCAGCAGCCAGCTCGCGGGGCCTTACTACGAGCAGTACTTC.

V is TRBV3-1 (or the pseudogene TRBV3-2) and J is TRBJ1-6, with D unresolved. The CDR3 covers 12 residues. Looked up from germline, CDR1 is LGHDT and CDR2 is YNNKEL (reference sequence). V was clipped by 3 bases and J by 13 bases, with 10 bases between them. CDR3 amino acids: CASSQSTSPLHF. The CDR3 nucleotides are TGTGCCAGCAGCCAGAGCACTAGTCCCCTCCACTTT.

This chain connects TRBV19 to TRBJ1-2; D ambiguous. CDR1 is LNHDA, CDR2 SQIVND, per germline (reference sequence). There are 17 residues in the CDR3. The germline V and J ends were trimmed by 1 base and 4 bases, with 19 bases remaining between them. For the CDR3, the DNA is TGTGCCAGTAGTATAGGGGGAGCCGGACTCCGTATCTATGGCTACACCTTC. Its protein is CASSIGGAGLRIYGYTF.

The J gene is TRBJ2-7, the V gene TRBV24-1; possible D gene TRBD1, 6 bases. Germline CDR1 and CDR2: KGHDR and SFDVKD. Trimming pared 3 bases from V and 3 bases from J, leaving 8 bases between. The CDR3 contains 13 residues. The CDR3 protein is CATSDADSYEQYF. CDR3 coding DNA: TGTGCCACCAGTGATGCGGACAGCTACGAGCAGTACTTC.

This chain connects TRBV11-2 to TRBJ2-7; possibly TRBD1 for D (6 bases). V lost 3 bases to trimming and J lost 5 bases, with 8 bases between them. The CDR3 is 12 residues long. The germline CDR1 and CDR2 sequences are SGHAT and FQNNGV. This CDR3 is CASSFTGNEQYF. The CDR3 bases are TGTGCCAGCAGCTTTACAGGGAACGAGCAGTACTTC.

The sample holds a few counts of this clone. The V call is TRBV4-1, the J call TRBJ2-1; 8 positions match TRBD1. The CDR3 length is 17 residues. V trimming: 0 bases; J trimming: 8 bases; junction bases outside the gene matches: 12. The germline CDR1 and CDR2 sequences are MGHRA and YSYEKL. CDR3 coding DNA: TGCGCCAGCAGCCAAGAGAAAAAATGGACAGGGTTCCATGAGCAGTTCTTC. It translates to CASSQEKKWTGFHEQFF.

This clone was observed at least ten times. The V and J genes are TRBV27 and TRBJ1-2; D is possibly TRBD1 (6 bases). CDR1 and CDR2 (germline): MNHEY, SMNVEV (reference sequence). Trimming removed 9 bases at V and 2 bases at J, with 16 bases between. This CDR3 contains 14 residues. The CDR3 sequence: CASRPGGLNYGYTF. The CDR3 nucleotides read TGTGCCAGTCGTCCCGGGGGGCTCAACTATGGCTACACCTTC.

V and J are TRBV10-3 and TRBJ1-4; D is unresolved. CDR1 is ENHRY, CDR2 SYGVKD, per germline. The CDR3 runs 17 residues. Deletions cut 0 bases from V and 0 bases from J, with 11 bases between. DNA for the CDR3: TGTGCCATCAGTGAGTCCAATATTGGTGCAACTAATGAAAAACTGTTTTTT. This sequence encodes CAISESNIGATNEKLFF.

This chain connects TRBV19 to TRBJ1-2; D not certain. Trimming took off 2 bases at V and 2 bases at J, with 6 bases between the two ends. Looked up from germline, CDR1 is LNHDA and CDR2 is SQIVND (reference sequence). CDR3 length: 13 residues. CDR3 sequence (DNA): TGTGCCAGTAGTATAAACCAGAACTATGGCTACACCTTC. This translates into CASSINQNYGYTF.

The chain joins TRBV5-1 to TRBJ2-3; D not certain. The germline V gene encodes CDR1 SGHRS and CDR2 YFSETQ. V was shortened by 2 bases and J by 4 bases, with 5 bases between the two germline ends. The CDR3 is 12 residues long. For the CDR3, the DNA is TGCGCCAGCAGCTTCCTTTCAGATACGCAGTATTTT. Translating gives CASSFLSDTQYF.

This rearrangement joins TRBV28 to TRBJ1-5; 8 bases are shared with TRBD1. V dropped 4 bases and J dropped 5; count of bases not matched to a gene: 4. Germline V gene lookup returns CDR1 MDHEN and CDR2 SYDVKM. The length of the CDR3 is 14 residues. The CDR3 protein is CASSSGGADQPQHF. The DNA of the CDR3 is TGTGCCAGCAGTTCAGGGGGCGCAGATCAGCCCCAGCATTTT. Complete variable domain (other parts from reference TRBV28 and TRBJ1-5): DVKVTQSSRYLVKRTGEKVFLECVQDMDHENMFWYRQDPGLGLRLIYFSYDVKMKEKGDIPEGYSVSREKKERFSLILESASTNQTSMYLCASSSGGADQPQHFGDGTRLSIL.

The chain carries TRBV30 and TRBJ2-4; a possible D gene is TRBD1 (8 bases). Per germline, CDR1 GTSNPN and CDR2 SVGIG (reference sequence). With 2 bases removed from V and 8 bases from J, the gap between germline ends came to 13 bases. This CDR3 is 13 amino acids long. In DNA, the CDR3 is TGTGCCTGGAGTCGACAGGGGAGGGACATTCAGTACTTC. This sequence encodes CAWSRQGRDIQYF.

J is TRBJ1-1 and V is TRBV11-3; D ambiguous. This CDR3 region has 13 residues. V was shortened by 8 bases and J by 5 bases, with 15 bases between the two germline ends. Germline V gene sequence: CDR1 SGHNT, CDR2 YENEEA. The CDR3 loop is CASGLDWRTEAFF. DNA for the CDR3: TGTGCCAGCGGCCTAGACTGGAGAACTGAAGCTTTCTTT.

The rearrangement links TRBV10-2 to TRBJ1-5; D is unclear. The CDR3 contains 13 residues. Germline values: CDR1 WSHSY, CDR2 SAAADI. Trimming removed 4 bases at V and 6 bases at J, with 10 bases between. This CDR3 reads CASSADRAQPQHF. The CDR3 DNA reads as TGCGCCAGCAGTGCGGATCGGGCTCAGCCCCAGCATTTT.

The CDR3 DNA reads as TGTGCCAGCAGTTATTCGGTTGTCGATTCACCCCTCCACTTT. It yields the protein CASSYSVVDSPLHF. The chain uses TRBV6-5 and TRBJ1-6; D is unresolved. This CDR3 contains 14 residues. Trimming cost V 3 bases and J 8 bases, with 11 bases left between them. The germline CDR1 and CDR2 sequences are MNHEY and SVGAGI.

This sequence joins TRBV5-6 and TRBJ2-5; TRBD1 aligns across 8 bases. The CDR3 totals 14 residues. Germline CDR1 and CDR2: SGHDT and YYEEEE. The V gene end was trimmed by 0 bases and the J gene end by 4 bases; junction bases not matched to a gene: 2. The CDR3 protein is CASSLAGQGETQYF. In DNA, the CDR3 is TGTGCCAGCAGCTTGGCCGGACAGGGAGAGACCCAGTACTTC.

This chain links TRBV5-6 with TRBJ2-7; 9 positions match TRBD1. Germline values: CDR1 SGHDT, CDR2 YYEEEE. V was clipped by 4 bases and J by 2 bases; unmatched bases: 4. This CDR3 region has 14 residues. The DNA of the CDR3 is TGTGCCAGCAGCCGGGACAGGGAAGCCTACGAGCAGTACTTC. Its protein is CASSRDREAYEQYF.